The rows below give T cell receptor beta chains drawn from one sample of a study of cytomegalovirus exposure and HLA in healthy donors. TCRdb keeps only in-frame clones here, not all; method: immunoSEQ multiplex PCR. Among 95,000 to 150,000 clones, roughly 90% were seen once, and the ten largest hold roughly 2%. The sequenced sample was PBMCs. The receptors shown here come from a woman between 18 and 29 years old in good health and CMV-seronegative. Each CDR3 is given with its conserved first and last residue. The D gene is left open where the match is weak. A row's size may be missing; if present it is once, few, many or a size class.

D gene	clone size	J gene	V gene	CDR3 DNA	CDR3 protein
NA	NA	TRBJ2-7	TRBV27	TGTGCCAGCAGTTTAAGTTGGGAGACAGGCCCCTACGAGCAGTACTTC	CASSLSWETGPYEQYF
NA	NA	TRBJ2-2	TRBV2	TGTGCCAGCGAGCAGGCTTTGAACACCGGGGAGCTGTTTTTT	CASEQALNTGELFF
TRBD1	NA	TRBJ2-7	TRBV5-1	TGCGCCAGCAGCCCCTTCCCCCGGACAGGGGCCGGGTCCTACGAGCAGTACTTC	CASSPFPRTGAGSYEQYF
NA	NA	TRBJ2-1	TRBV5-1	TGCGCCAGCACCTCGGGACTCAGCTCCTACAATGAGCAGTTCTTC	CASTSGLSSYNEQFF
TRBD1	NA	TRBJ2-7	TRBV12-5	TGTGCTAGTCGTTGGACAGGGTCATACGAGCAGTACTTC	CASRWTGSYEQYF
NA	once	TRBJ1-1	TRBV10-2	TGCGCCAGCCATACTACAGGGATGCCTGAAGCTTTCTTT	CASHTTGMPEAFF
NA	NA	TRBJ1-2	TRBV5-6	TGTGCCAGCAGCTTGGATGCAGGGCGTGGCTATGGCTACACCTTC	CASSLDAGRGYGYTF
TRBD2	NA	TRBJ2-1	TRBV2	TGTGCCAGCAGTGGTGGCGGGAGGGCCAAGAATGAGCAGTTCTTC	CASSGGGRAKNEQFF
TRBD2	NA	TRBJ2-1	TRBV19	TGTGCCAGTACCACACTGAGCGGCCTAGCGGGAGGCCACAATGAGCAGTTCTTC	CASTTLSGLAGGHNEQFF
TRBD2	NA	TRBJ2-4	TRBV28	TGTGCCAGCAGTTTTAGCGGGAGTGGTGCCAAAAACATTCAGTACTTC	CASSFSGSGAKNIQYF
NA	NA	TRBJ2-3	TRBV7-3	TGTGCCAGCAGCTCCCTCCGCGGGGGCACAGATACGCAGTATTTT	CASSSLRGGTDTQYF
TRBD1	once	TRBJ1-1	TRBV6-1	TGTGCCAGCAGTGAACCGGGCAGGGGGCGGTACACTGAAGCTTTCTTT	CASSEPGRGRYTEAFF
TRBD2	NA	TRBJ2-3	TRBV2	TGTGCCAGCAGCGGGGGGCTAGCGGGTCGAAGGGCAGATACGCAGTATTTT	CASSGGLAGRRADTQYF
TRBD1	NA	TRBJ2-7	TRBV28	TGTGCCAGCAACGCACAGGGGGCGCAATCGAACGAGCAGTACTTC	CASNAQGAQSNEQYF
TRBD2	NA	TRBJ2-5	TRBV18	TGTGCCAGCTCACCGGGACTAGAAGAGACCCAGTACTTC	CASSPGLEETQYF
NA	NA	TRBJ2-4	TRBV11-3	TGTGCCACCTCGGCCAAAAACATTCAGTACTTC	CATSAKNIQYF